The rows below give T cell receptor beta chains drawn from one sample of a study of low-dose radiotherapy and immunotherapy resistance in tumors. TCRdb fed the reads into MiXCR, producing one record per CDR3 protein. Of 40,000 or so distinct CDR3 sequences in the sample, about 20% are singletons; the top ten hold about a tenth. The sequences come from PBMCs, collected after low-dose radiotherapy plus immunotherapy. These TCRs come from a female donor with ovarian cancer. CDR3s include the opening cysteine and the closing phenylalanine or tryptophan. The D gene is left open where the match is weak. Size is omitted from some rows. Given values are once, few, many or a class for expanded clones.

TRBV4-1,many,TRBJ2-1,TRBD1,TGCGCCAGCAGCCAAGATACCCCAGGGGGCAATGAGCAGTTCTTC,CASSQDTPGGNEQFF
TRBV9,many,TRBJ1-1,.,TGTGCCAGCAGCCCTTTGGGCGGTGGGGGCACTGAAGCTTTCTTT,CASSPLGGGGTEAFF
TRBV4-1,many,TRBJ2-1,.,TGCGCCAGCAGGAAGGACGGGACTTACAATGAGCAGTTCTTC,CASRKDGTYNEQFF
TRBV11-2,many,TRBJ1-2,.,TGTGCCAGCAGCCGATCTTTTGCGACAGTTATCTATGGCTACACCTTC,CASSRSFATVIYGYTF
TRBV20-1,.,TRBJ2-7,.,TGCAGTGCTAGCCCCGGGTCCTACGAGCAGTACTTC,CSASPGSYEQYF
TRBV19,many,TRBJ2-5,.,TGTGCCAGTAGATCCGGGCAAGAGACCCAGTACTTC,CASRSGQETQYF
TRBV29-1,many,TRBJ2-1,TRBD1,TGCAGCGTCCCGGGACAGGGGTCCCACAATGAGCAGTTCTTC,CSVPGQGSHNEQFF
TRBV20-1,.,TRBJ1-5,.,TGCAGTGCTAGAGATCAGGCGGGGAGCAATCAGCCCCAGCATTTT,CSARDQAGSNQPQHF
TRBV6-6,.,TRBJ2-7,TRBD1,TGTGCCAGCAATGACCAAAGACAGGGGGCCGGGGAGCAGTACTTC,CASNDQRQGAGEQYF
TRBV2,many,TRBJ1-4,TRBD1,TGTGCCAGCAAGACGGGACAGGGGGGTGAAAAACTGTTTTTT,CASKTGQGGEKLFF
TRBV27,many,TRBJ2-7,.,TGTGCCAGCAGTCATAAGGGGCCCAGCGGGCCAAGCTCCTACGAGCAGTACTTC,CASSHKGPSGPSSYEQYF
TRBV28,.,TRBJ2-3,.,TGTGCCAGCAGGATTGCCGCTGGGGGTACGCAGTATTTT,CASRIAAGGTQYF
TRBV7-2,many,TRBJ2-3,.,TGTGCCAGCAGCGTCAACTGGGGGGATACGCAGTATTTT,CASSVNWGDTQYF
TRBV6-5,many,TRBJ1-5,TRBD1,TGTGCCAGCAGTTACTCGGGACAGCCGGGCAATCAGCCCCAGCATTTT,CASSYSGQPGNQPQHF
TRBV19,many,TRBJ2-1,.,TGTGCCAGCTCCAGGGATACCTATTACAATGAGCAGTTCTTC,CASSRDTYYNEQFF
TRBV25-1,many,TRBJ1-1,TRBD1,TGTGCCAGCAGTGCCAACTTCGACAGGGGCGGGGCCACTGAAGCTTTCTTT,CASSANFDRGGATEAFF
TRBV5-4,.,TRBJ1-4,.,TGTGCCACCTCACTCCAGGGGCCCAATGAAAAACTGTTTTTT,CATSLQGPNEKLFF